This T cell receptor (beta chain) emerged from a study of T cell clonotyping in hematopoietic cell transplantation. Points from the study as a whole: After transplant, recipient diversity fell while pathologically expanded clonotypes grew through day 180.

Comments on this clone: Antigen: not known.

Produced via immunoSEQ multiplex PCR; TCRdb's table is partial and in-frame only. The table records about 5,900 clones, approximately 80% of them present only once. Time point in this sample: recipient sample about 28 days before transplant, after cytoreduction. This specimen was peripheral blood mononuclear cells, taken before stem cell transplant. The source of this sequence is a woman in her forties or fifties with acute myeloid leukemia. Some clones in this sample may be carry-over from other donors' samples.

As DNA, the CDR3 is TGTGCCAGCAGCTTAGCACTAGCCCGCTCCTACAATGAGCAGTTCTTC. The encoded protein is CASSLALARSYNEQFF. This chain links TRBV5-8 with TRBJ2-1; tentative D call: TRBD2 (6 bases). The CDR3 is 16 amino acids. V was trimmed by 2 bases and J by 0 bases, leaving 12 bases between them. The V gene's germline CDR1 is SGHTS and CDR2 YDEGEE.